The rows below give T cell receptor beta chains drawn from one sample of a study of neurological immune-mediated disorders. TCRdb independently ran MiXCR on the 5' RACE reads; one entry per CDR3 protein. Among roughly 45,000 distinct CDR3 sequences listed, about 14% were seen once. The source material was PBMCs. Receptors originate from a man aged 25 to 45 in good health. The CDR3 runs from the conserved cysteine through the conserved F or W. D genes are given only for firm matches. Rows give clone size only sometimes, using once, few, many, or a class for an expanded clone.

CDR3 DNA: TGCGCCAGCAGCTTGCCTAGCGACAGGAGCTCCTACGAGCAGTACTTC
CDR3 protein: CASSLPSDRSSYEQYF
J gene: TRBJ2-7
clone size: many
V gene: TRBV5-1
D gene: -

CDR3 DNA: TGCAGTGCTATACAGGGACCCAATCAGCCCCAGCATTTT
CDR3 protein: CSAIQGPNQPQHF
J gene: TRBJ1-5
clone size: many
V gene: TRBV20-1
D gene: -

CDR3 DNA: TGTGCCAGCAGTTTGGAGGGGGGGTCTTCCTACGAGCAGTACTTC
CDR3 protein: CASSLEGGSSYEQYF
J gene: TRBJ2-7
clone size: many
V gene: TRBV27
D gene: -

CDR3 DNA: TGTGCCAGCAGCCAAGATGCGAGCGGGAGTAAATATGAGCAGTTCTTC
CDR3 protein: CASSQDASGSKYEQFF
J gene: TRBJ2-1
clone size: many
V gene: TRBV3-1
D gene: TRBD2

CDR3 DNA: TGCAGTGTGCCAGGGGGCAACACAGATACGCAGTATTTT
CDR3 protein: CSVPGGNTDTQYF
J gene: TRBJ2-3
clone size: many
V gene: TRBV20-1
D gene: TRBD1

CDR3 DNA: TGCAGTGCTAGAGATCTTGGCAGGGGGAATAATTCACCCCTCCACTTT
CDR3 protein: CSARDLGRGNNSPLHF
J gene: TRBJ1-6
clone size: many
V gene: TRBV20-1
D gene: TRBD1

CDR3 DNA: TGTGCCAGCAGCTTAGTGACACCGCAACTAGCTTTCTTT
CDR3 protein: CASSLVTPQLAFF
J gene: TRBJ1-1
clone size: many
V gene: TRBV7-8
D gene: -

CDR3 DNA: TGTGCCAGCAGCTCCCTAGCGGGAGGGCCTTCTGGGGCCAACGTCCTGACTTTC
CDR3 protein: CASSSLAGGPSGANVLTF
J gene: TRBJ2-6
clone size: many
V gene: TRBV7-3
D gene: TRBD2

CDR3 DNA: TGCAGTGCTAGACCCGAAGGGGGAGTTGGCAAAAACATTCAGTACTTC
CDR3 protein: CSARPEGGVGKNIQYF
J gene: TRBJ2-4
clone size: many
V gene: TRBV20-1
D gene: -

CDR3 DNA: TGTGCCATCAGTTTATGGGAGACCCAGTACTTC
CDR3 protein: CAISLWETQYF
J gene: TRBJ2-5
clone size: -
V gene: TRBV12-3/TRBV12-4
D gene: -

CDR3 DNA: TGTGCCAGCAGTTTTTCACAGGTGAACACTGAAGCTTTCTTT
CDR3 protein: CASSFSQVNTEAFF
J gene: TRBJ1-1
clone size: many
V gene: TRBV12-3/TRBV12-4
D gene: -

CDR3 DNA: TGTGCCAGCAGTCCCTGGGGTATTAACAATGAGCAGTTCTTC
CDR3 protein: CASSPWGINNEQFF
J gene: TRBJ2-1
clone size: many
V gene: TRBV12-3/TRBV12-4
D gene: -

CDR3 DNA: TGCAGTGCTAGTAGGGGGACGGAGATTTTGGAGACCCAGTACTTC
CDR3 protein: CSASRGTEILETQYF
J gene: TRBJ2-5
clone size: many
V gene: TRBV20-1
D gene: -

CDR3 DNA: TGTGTCAGCAGCCAAGATAATGCGGGGGGAGAGACCCAGTACTTC
CDR3 protein: CVSSQDNAGGETQYF
J gene: TRBJ2-5
clone size: -
V gene: TRBV3-1
D gene: TRBD2

CDR3 DNA: TGCAGCGTTGGGGACAGGGTCCCTACCTACGAGCAGTACTTC
CDR3 protein: CSVGDRVPTYEQYF
J gene: TRBJ2-7
clone size: few
V gene: TRBV29-1
D gene: TRBD1

CDR3 DNA: TGCGCCAGCAGCTTGATACAGGGTATCTACGAGCAGTACTTC
CDR3 protein: CASSLIQGIYEQYF
J gene: TRBJ2-7
clone size: medium-sized
V gene: TRBV5-1
D gene: -

CDR3 DNA: TGTGCCAGCAGCTTAGGGTCAGGCTACAATCAGCCCCAGCATTTT
CDR3 protein: CASSLGSGYNQPQHF
J gene: TRBJ1-5
clone size: many
V gene: TRBV7-2
D gene: -

CDR3 DNA: TGTGCCAGCAGTTTCTACGGGTCTAGCACAGATACGCAGTATTTT
CDR3 protein: CASSFYGSSTDTQYF
J gene: TRBJ2-3
clone size: many
V gene: TRBV28
D gene: -

CDR3 DNA: TGCAGCGTTGATAATCTGCAACGAGAGACCCAGTACTTC
CDR3 protein: CSVDNLQRETQYF
J gene: TRBJ2-5
clone size: many
V gene: TRBV29-1
D gene: -

CDR3 DNA: TGCAGTGCTAGAGCTACTAGCGGGAGGAGTGGTGAGACCCAGTACTTC
CDR3 protein: CSARATSGRSGETQYF
J gene: TRBJ2-5
clone size: many
V gene: TRBV20-1
D gene: TRBD2

CDR3 DNA: TGCAGTGCTGTATCGATGGGGCGGGAGGCCTCCAATGAGCAGTTCTTC
CDR3 protein: CSAVSMGREASNEQFF
J gene: TRBJ2-1
clone size: many
V gene: TRBV20-1
D gene: TRBD2

CDR3 DNA: TGCAGCGTGAGGGACAGGGATTACTACGAGCAGTACTTC
CDR3 protein: CSVRDRDYYEQYF
J gene: TRBJ2-7
clone size: -
V gene: TRBV29-1
D gene: TRBD1

CDR3 DNA: TGTGCCAGCAGCCAAGCATTAGGGTACTACGAGCAGTACTTC
CDR3 protein: CASSQALGYYEQYF
J gene: TRBJ2-7
clone size: many
V gene: TRBV3-1
D gene: -

CDR3 DNA: TGTGCCAGCAGCCAAGCCCCCATGGGAGTTAGCAATCAGCCCCAGCATTTT
CDR3 protein: CASSQAPMGVSNQPQHF
J gene: TRBJ1-5
clone size: many
V gene: TRBV3-1
D gene: -

CDR3 DNA: TGTGCCAGCAGCCAAGTGCCGGGCTACGAGCAGTACTTC
CDR3 protein: CASSQVPGYEQYF
J gene: TRBJ2-7
clone size: many
V gene: TRBV14
D gene: -

CDR3 DNA: TGCAGTGCTAGGACGGTACAGGTTAAATTCCAAGAGACCCAGTACTTC
CDR3 protein: CSARTVQVKFQETQYF
J gene: TRBJ2-5
clone size: many
V gene: TRBV20-1
D gene: -

CDR3 DNA: TGCGCCAGCAGACCAACAGGGTCTGGGGATACGCAGTATTTT
CDR3 protein: CASRPTGSGDTQYF
J gene: TRBJ2-3
clone size: medium-sized
V gene: TRBV4-1
D gene: -

CDR3 DNA: TGTGCCAGCAGCTCGGGGGGGGCTTACAATGAGCAGTTCTTC
CDR3 protein: CASSSGGAYNEQFF
J gene: TRBJ2-1
clone size: once
V gene: TRBV5-1
D gene: TRBD2

CDR3 DNA: TGCAGTGCTGCTGTGGGGCTTGGGAAGACCCAGTACTTC
CDR3 protein: CSAAVGLGKTQYF
J gene: TRBJ2-5
clone size: many
V gene: TRBV20-1
D gene: -

CDR3 DNA: TGCGCCAGCAGCCAAGCAGGAGGACTAGCAGTTGAGCAGTTCTTC
CDR3 protein: CASSQAGGLAVEQFF
J gene: TRBJ2-1
clone size: many
V gene: TRBV4-1
D gene: TRBD2

CDR3 DNA: TGTGCCAGCAGTTTAAAGTTCCCCCCCCCCGGTGAGACCCAGTACTTC
CDR3 protein: CASSLKFPPPGETQYF
J gene: TRBJ2-5
clone size: many
V gene: TRBV27
D gene: -

CDR3 DNA: TGTGCCAGCAGCCCACATCCTAATCCTAGCGGGAGTCCCGGGGAGCTGTTTTTT
CDR3 protein: CASSPHPNPSGSPGELFF
J gene: TRBJ2-2
clone size: many
V gene: TRBV12-3/TRBV12-4
D gene: TRBD2

CDR3 DNA: TGTGCCAGCAGCTTAGATCGAACCGGGGAGCTGTTTTTT
CDR3 protein: CASSLDRTGELFF
J gene: TRBJ2-2
clone size: many
V gene: TRBV11-2
D gene: -

CDR3 DNA: TGTGCCAGCAGCGGACCCGGTAATGAAAAACTGTTTTTT
CDR3 protein: CASSGPGNEKLFF
J gene: TRBJ1-4
clone size: many
V gene: TRBV7-8
D gene: -

CDR3 DNA: TGTGCCAGCAGCCCAACCGCCAGGGGAACTTATGGCTACACCTTC
CDR3 protein: CASSPTARGTYGYTF
J gene: TRBJ1-2
clone size: -
V gene: TRBV3-1
D gene: -

CDR3 DNA: TGTGCCAGCAGCCGACAGGGTTACAATGAGCAGTTCTTC
CDR3 protein: CASSRQGYNEQFF
J gene: TRBJ2-1
clone size: medium-sized
V gene: TRBV7-2
D gene: TRBD1

CDR3 DNA: TGTGCCACCAGCAGGGAGGGGGGTACCTCCAATGAGCAGTTCTTC
CDR3 protein: CATSREGGTSNEQFF
J gene: TRBJ2-1
clone size: -
V gene: TRBV15
D gene: -

CDR3 DNA: TGTGCCAGCAGTGAGAGGTCTGGGGCCAACGTCCTGACTTTC
CDR3 protein: CASSERSGANVLTF
J gene: TRBJ2-6
clone size: many
V gene: TRBV9
D gene: -

CDR3 DNA: TGTGCCAGCAGCCACACCGGGCCCTACGAGCAGTACTTC
CDR3 protein: CASSHTGPYEQYF
J gene: TRBJ2-7
clone size: many
V gene: TRBV7-9
D gene: -

CDR3 DNA: TGTGCCAGCTCGCCCGGGAGGAACACTGAAGCTTTCTTT
CDR3 protein: CASSPGRNTEAFF
J gene: TRBJ1-1
clone size: -
V gene: TRBV18
D gene: -

CDR3 DNA: TGCAGCGTTGAAGGACAGGTCCAAGAGACCCAGTACTTC
CDR3 protein: CSVEGQVQETQYF
J gene: TRBJ2-5
clone size: many
V gene: TRBV29-1
D gene: -

CDR3 DNA: TGTGCCAGCAGCTTTTCTCCCCAGTACAATGAGCAGTTCTTC
CDR3 protein: CASSFSPQYNEQFF
J gene: TRBJ2-1
clone size: many
V gene: TRBV7-2
D gene: -